Below, 27 T cell receptor beta chains from the same sample are listed, as sequenced in a study of cytomegalovirus exposure and HLA in healthy donors. Repertoires were generated with immunoSEQ multiplex PCR, while TCRdb's copy carries only in-frame clones and drops some. This table holds tens of thousands of clones, approximately 93% found once. The sequenced sample consisted of PBMCs. The origin of the receptors is a woman aged 18-30 years in good health and CMV-seronegative.

In this sample, this clone turned up once. The chain joins TRBV9 to TRBJ2-2; a weak D match, TRBD2 (7 bases). The CDR3 has 15 residues. The germline V gene encodes CDR1 SGDLS and CDR2 YYNGEE. V lost 4 bases to trimming and J lost 4 bases, with 14 bases between them. DNA of the CDR3: TGTGCCAGCAGCCCCGGGGGGCAGTCCACCGGGGAGCTGTTTTTT. Translated: CASSPGGQSTGELFF.

The chain carries TRBV6-5 and TRBJ2-4; possibly TRBD2 for D (7 bases). CDR1 and CDR2 from the germline V gene are MNHEY and SVGAGI. Trimming took off 7 bases at V and 8 bases at J, with 21 bases between the two ends. The CDR3 length is 15 residues. The CDR3 region is CASTNQWGGNDIQYF. In DNA form, the CDR3 reads TGTGCCAGCACCAACCAGTGGGGGGGCAATGACATTCAGTACTTC.

This clone was picked up one time. Germline and junction disagree at one end, which may indicate a read error. The genes are TRBV15 and TRBJ1-1; weak D call: TRBD1 (6 bases). Germline loops: CDR1 LNHNV, CDR2 YYDKDF (reference sequence). The length of the CDR3 is 13 residues. CDR3: CATSRDRDKRYAF. The CDR3 DNA reads as TGTGCCACCAGCAGGGACCGGGACAAGAGGTATGCCTTT. Supplemented by reference TRBV15 and TRBJ1-1, the full variable domain reads DAMVIQNPRYQVTQFGKPVTLSCSQTLNHNVMYWYQQKSSQAPKLLFHYYDKDFNNEADTPDNFQSRRPNTSFCFLDIRSPGLGDTAMYLCATSRDRDKRYAFGQGTRLTVV.

This sequence joins TRBV7-9 and TRBJ1-2; D is uncertain. The CDR3 has 14 residues. The V gene lost 0 bases and the J gene lost 7 bases, with 12 bases spanning the gap. Germline CDR1 is SEHNR and CDR2 is FQNEAQ (reference sequence). This chain's CDR3 is CASSLASGLSGYTF. Here the CDR3 DNA reads TGTGCCAGCAGCTTAGCGTCAGGCCTCAGTGGCTACACCTTC. The full variable domain, rest sourced from reference TRBV7-9 and TRBJ1-2, is DTGVSQNPRHKITKRGQNVTFRCDPISEHNRLYWYRQTLGQGPEFLTYFQNEAQLEKSRLLSDRFSAERPKGSFSTLEIQRTEQGDSAMYLCASSLASGLSGYTFGSGTRLTVV.

The chain combines TRBV6-6 with TRBJ1-4, with D uncertain. In germline, CDR1 is MNHNY, CDR2 SVGAGI (reference sequence). The CDR3 contains 12 residues. With 2 bases removed from V and 5 bases from J, the gap between germline ends came to 3 bases. DNA of the CDR3: TGTGCCAGCAGTTACCGGAATGAAAAACTGTTTTTT. Translated: CASSYRNEKLFF.

This rearrangement joins TRBV4-3 to TRBJ2-7, with 7 bases aligning to TRBD2. V was clipped by 5 bases and J by 5 bases; unmatched bases: 9. Germline loops: CDR1 LGHNA, CDR2 YSLEER. The CDR3 runs to 14 residues. DNA of the CDR3: TGCGCCAGCAGCTACCTACTGGGGGGGAACGAGCAGTACTTC. Its protein is CASSYLLGGNEQYF.

This chain uses TRBV4-2 with TRBJ2-1; D is possibly TRBD1 (6 bases). This CDR3 spans 14 amino acids. Germline CDR1 reads LGHNA; CDR2 reads YNFKEQ. Trimming shortened V by 5 bases and J by 5 bases, and 13 bases separated the two germline ends. CDR3 in DNA: TGTGCCAGCAGCAGAGAGGGGGACCACAATGAGCAGTTCTTC. Its translation is CASSREGDHNEQFF.

The V gene is TRBV5-1, the J gene TRBJ1-4, with D tentatively TRBD1 (6 bases). In germline, CDR1 is SGHRS, CDR2 YFSETQ. The length of the CDR3 is 17 residues. V lost 4 bases and J lost 1, with 17 bases in between. In DNA, the CDR3 is TGCGCCAGCAGCGCATCACAGGGTGGGGTAACTAATGAAAAACTGTTTTTT. Translated, it gives CASSASQGGVTNEKLFF. The full variable domain, with the rest looked up from reference TRBV5-1 and TRBJ1-4, is KAGVTQTPRYLIKTRGQQVTLSCSPISGHRSVSWYQQTPGQGLQFLFEYFSETQRNKGNFPGRFSGRQFSNSRSEMNVSTLELGDSALYLCASSASQGGVTNEKLFFGSGTQLSVL.

The chain carries TRBV9 and TRBJ2-2; D gene ambiguous. The CDR3 sequence is 16 residues long. Between the trimmed V and J ends, which lost 3 bases and 0 bases, there was a span of 12 bases. The V gene's germline CDR1 is SGDLS and CDR2 YYNGEE. For the CDR3, the DNA is TGTGCCAGCAGCGCTGGTAACAGAGCGAACACCGGGGAGCTGTTTTTT. Its translation: CASSAGNRANTGELFF.

This sequence joins TRBV9 and TRBJ2-5; weak D call: TRBD1 (5 bases). Germline V gene sequence: CDR1 SGDLS, CDR2 YYNGEE. Trimming left V 4 bases short and J 8 bases short, with 15 bases between. This CDR3 comprises 13 residues. The DNA of the CDR3 is TGTGCCAGCAGCCCAGAAGGGGCCGACACCCAGTACTTC. Protein sequence: CASSPEGADTQYF.

The rearrangement links TRBV2 to TRBJ2-5, with 14 bases matching TRBD2. The junction had 5 bases not matched to a gene; V was cut back by 3 bases and J by 2 bases. The CDR3 loop spans 17 amino acids. Germline values: CDR1 SNHLY, CDR2 FYNNEI. The CDR3 bases are TGTGCCAGCAGTGAGACTAGCGGGGGGGCTGGGCAAGAGACCCAGTACTTC. This codes for CASSETSGGAGQETQYF.

This clone was seen just once. This chain joins TRBV9 and TRBJ2-7, with TRBD1 matching 9 bases. CDR3 length: 15 amino acids. Unmatched junction bases numbered 8, after V lost 2 bases and J lost 5 bases. Germline CDR1 is SGDLS and CDR2 is YYNGEE. The CDR3 spells CASSVVGDRAHEQYF. The CDR3 DNA reads as TGTGCCAGCAGCGTGGTTGGGGACAGGGCCCACGAGCAGTACTTC.

J is TRBJ2-3 and V is TRBV7-8, with 10 bases identical to TRBD2. J lost 5 bases, V lost 5 bases, and 10 bases had no gene match. CDR1 is SGHVS, CDR2 FQNEAQ, per germline. The CDR3 is 16 amino acids. CDR3 sequence (DNA): TGTGCCAGCAGCCGACCGGGACTAGCGAAGGGAGATACGCAGTATTTT. Protein product: CASSRPGLAKGDTQYF.

The chain uses TRBV6-1 and TRBJ2-7, with D possibly being TRBD2 (6 bases). The CDR3 contains 14 residues. Between the trimmed V and J ends, which lost 4 bases and 3 bases, there was a span of 13 bases. The germline CDR1 and CDR2 sequences are MNHNS and SASEGT. The CDR3 here is CASSAPVGGYEQYF. The CDR3 DNA follows: TGTGCCAGCAGTGCACCGGTGGGGGGCTACGAGCAGTACTTC.

This chain connects TRBV30 to TRBJ1-5; no reliable D call. CDR1 is GTSNPN and CDR2 is SVGIG in the germline V gene (reference sequence). The CDR3 has 14 residues. The ends were cut back, 3 bases at V and 1 base at J, with 10 bases in the middle. Here the CDR3 DNA reads TGTGCCTGGAGGGCAGGTGTAAGCAATCAGCCCCAGCATTTT. This translates into CAWRAGVSNQPQHF.

The rearrangement links TRBV27 to TRBJ2-3, with TRBD2 matching over 9 bases. The trim removed 6 bases at V and 3 bases at J, leaving 7 bases unmatched. This CDR3 spans 15 amino acids. The germline CDR1 and CDR2 sequences are MNHEY and SMNVEV (reference sequence). This CDR3 reads CASRRLADRTDTQYF. Here the CDR3 DNA reads TGTGCCAGCAGACGACTAGCGGATCGAACAGATACGCAGTATTTT.

This clone was observed a single time. CDR3 nucleotide sequence: TGCGCCAGCAGCTCGGGACAGCCTAATGAAAAACTGTTTTTT. As protein: CASSSGQPNEKLFF. V usage is TRBV5-1 and J usage is TRBJ1-4, with TRBD1 matching over 7 bases. The junction had 2 bases not matched to a gene; V was cut back by 3 bases and J by 3 bases. CDR1 is SGHRS and CDR2 is YFSETQ in the germline V gene. This CDR3 contains 14 residues. Filled out from reference TRBV5-1 and TRBJ1-4, the complete variable domain reads KAGVTQTPRYLIKTRGQQVTLSCSPISGHRSVSWYQQTPGQGLQFLFEYFSETQRNKGNFPGRFSGRQFSNSRSEMNVSTLELGDSALYLCASSSGQPNEKLFFGSGTQLSVL.

The chain uses TRBV6-4 and TRBJ2-1, with 10 bases that match TRBD2. This CDR3 has 20 residues. From germline, CDR1 is MRHNA and CDR2 SNTAGT. Trimming at V came to 4 bases and at J to 2 bases, leaving 17 bases not matched to a gene. CDR3 residues: CASSGSVGGLALLPYNEQFF. CDR3 in DNA: TGTGCCAGCAGTGGGTCCGTAGGGGGACTAGCGCTTCTCCCCTACAATGAGCAGTTCTTC.

This chain connects TRBV2 to TRBJ2-7; unclear D gene. Trimming cost V 0 bases and J 7 bases, with 16 bases left between them. CDR3 length: 15 amino acids. Germline V gene sequence: CDR1 SNHLY, CDR2 FYNNEI. For the CDR3, the DNA is TGTGCCAGCAGTGAAGCGCCACTCACAGATGGGGAGCAGTACTTC. It encodes CASSEAPLTDGEQYF.

The chain combines TRBV7-9 with TRBJ2-2; a possible D gene is TRBD1 (5 bases). V lost 3 bases, J lost 5 bases, and 19 bases lay in between. CDR1 and CDR2 (germline): SEHNR, FQNEAQ (reference sequence). This CDR3 has 17 residues. The CDR3 coding sequence is TGTGCCAGCAGCTTCTTTCAAGGACAAGTTGGGACCGGGGAGCTGTTTTTT. It encodes CASSFFQGQVGTGELFF.

This rearrangement joins TRBV10-3 to TRBJ2-7; D is unclear. From germline, CDR1 is ENHRY and CDR2 SYGVKD. Trimming took 5 bases from V and 5 from J, leaving 10 bases between them. This CDR3 is 12 amino acids long. The CDR3 nucleotides read TGTGCCATCAGTACATCAGATGACGAGCAGTACTTC. Encoded protein: CAISTSDDEQYF.

CDR3 region: CASSSSLFGTGVDGYTF. In nucleotides, the CDR3 is TGTGCCAGCAGTTCCTCCTTATTCGGGACAGGGGTTGATGGCTACACCTTC. The chain uses TRBV27 and TRBJ1-2; TRBD1 matches 10 bases. This CDR3 spans 17 amino acids. Germline V CDR1 and CDR2: MNHEY, SMNVEV (reference sequence). V trimming: 4 bases; J trimming: 6 bases; junction bases outside the gene matches: 14.

This chain uses TRBV10-3 with TRBJ2-7; 11 bases are a match to TRBD2. This CDR3 has 14 residues. The V gene's germline CDR1 is ENHRY and CDR2 SYGVKD. The V gene end was trimmed by 4 bases and the J gene end by 3 bases; junction bases not matched to a gene: 2. The CDR3 region is CAISAGLADYEQYF. The CDR3 region has the DNA TGTGCCATCAGTGCGGGACTAGCGGACTACGAGCAGTACTTC.

This clone has a count of ten or more. This chain uses TRBV6-6 with TRBJ2-1, with 8 positions matching TRBD2. V was clipped by 3 bases and J by 2 bases; unmatched bases: 3. The CDR3 runs 15 residues. CDR1 MNHNY and CDR2 SVGAGI come from the germline V gene (reference sequence). The CDR3 sequence: CASSYSGDAYNEQFF. The CDR3 DNA reads as TGTGCCAGCAGTTATAGCGGGGACGCCTACAATGAGCAGTTCTTC.

The chain links TRBV2 to TRBJ2-7; TRBD2 agrees at 12 bases. V was pared by 6 bases and J by 4 bases, with 4 bases of the junction left unmatched. The germline CDR1 and CDR2 sequences are SNHLY and FYNNEI. This CDR3 is built from 14 residues. The CDR3 DNA sequence: TGTGCCAGCAGGCTGACTAGCGGGAGTTACGAGCAGTACTTC. Translated: CASRLTSGSYEQYF.

The V gene is TRBV6-1, the J gene TRBJ2-7; TRBD1 might be the D (6 bases). The CDR3 length is 15 residues. Germline V gene lookup returns CDR1 MNHNS and CDR2 SASEGT. Trimming removed 3 bases at V and 5 bases at J, with 17 bases between. CDR3: CASSDYREYSNEQYF. CDR3 nucleotide sequence: TGTGCCAGCAGTGATTACAGGGAATATTCTAACGAGCAGTACTTC.

The chain carries TRBV11-2 and TRBJ1-1; 8 nucleotides match TRBD1. In germline, CDR1 is SGHAT, CDR2 FQNNGV. J gave up 1 base and V 5 bases, and 3 bases lay outside the gene matches. The CDR3 runs to 14 residues. CDR3 DNA: TGTGCCAGCAGCCCCGGACAGGGGAACACTGAAGCTTTCTTT. This translates into CASSPGQGNTEAFF.